A selection of T cell receptor beta chains follows, all from one sample in a study of human versus mouse CDR3 diversity and MHC coevolution. Some clones are missing from TCRdb's copy, which holds only in-frame ones; the method was immunoSEQ multiplex PCR. The sample includes about 60,000 clones, about 94% seen only once; the top ten take around 18%. Sequenced material: naive CD4+ T cells from blood. These receptors all come from a person between 55 and 69 years old in good health. Both conserved end residues are part of each CDR3. A D gene is named only where the DNA matches it firmly. Clone sizes are given selectively: once, few, many, or a class where the clone is expanded.

- TRBJ2-7 TRBD2 TRBV18 TGTGCCAGCTCACCGCAGACTAGCGGTATCTCCTACGAGCAGTACTTC CASSPQTSGISYEQYF
few TRBJ2-3 TRBD2 TRBV18 TGTGCCAGCTCACCAGAAAGACTAGCGGGAGGACATACGCAGTATTTT CASSPERLAGGHTQYF
- TRBJ2-1 TRBD2 TRBV12-5 TGTGCTAGTGGTCCCAGCGGGGTAGACAATGAGCAGTTCTTC CASGPSGVDNEQFF
- TRBJ2-5 TRBD1 TRBV9 TGTGCCAGCAGCGTACAGGGGGAAGAGACCCAGTACTTC CASSVQGEETQYF
- TRBJ2-3 TRBD2 TRBV27 TGTGCCAGCAGTCGGACTAGCGGGAGTACCACAGATACGCAGTATTTT CASSRTSGSTTDTQYF
- TRBJ2-1 TRBD2 TRBV6-6 TGTGCCAGCACCCGGACTAGCAGAAACAATGAGCAGTTCTTC CASTRTSRNNEQFF
- TRBJ2-5 TRBD1 TRBV2 TGTGCCAGCAAGCCCAGGACAGGGGGCTTGGAGACCCAGTACTTC CASKPRTGGLETQYF
- TRBJ2-1 TRBD2 TRBV19 TGTGCCAGTAGTCTTCGGACTAGCGGGGTCTTGGATGAGCAGTTCTTC CASSLRTSGVLDEQFF
once TRBJ2-1 - TRBV11-3 TGTGCCAGCAGCTTGAGACTACTTGAGCAGTTCTTC CASSLRLLEQFF
- TRBJ2-2 TRBD1 TRBV7-9 TGTGCCAGCAGCTTCGTCTTTCCGGACAGGGGCATCACCGGGGAGCTGTTTTTT CASSFVFPDRGITGELFF
- TRBJ2-3 TRBD2 TRBV18 TGTGCCAGCTCACCGGGAGCCGGGGGGACAGATACGCAGTATTTT CASSPGAGGTDTQYF
- TRBJ2-5 TRBD2 TRBV11-2 TGTGCCAGCAGCAAGGGACTAGCGGGACAAGAGACCCAGTACTTC CASSKGLAGQETQYF
- TRBJ2-3 - TRBV20-1 TGCAGTGCTAGACCTTTCGGGACGCAGTATTTT CSARPFGTQYF
- TRBJ1-4 - TRBV5-1 TGCGCCAGCAGCTTGGAAACTCCCCATGAAAAACTGTTTTTT CASSLETPHEKLFF
- TRBJ1-5 - TRBV2 TGTGCCAGCAGTGGATTTCGGGAGCCCCAGCATTTT CASSGFREPQHF
- TRBJ1-4 - TRBV11-2 TGTGCCAGCAGCTTTGGCAGGATCAATGAAAAACTGTTTTTT CASSFGRINEKLFF
- TRBJ1-5 TRBD1 TRBV18 TGTGCCAGCTCACCATCAGGTACAGGGGGAGGGTCCCAGCATTTT CASSPSGTGGGSQHF
- TRBJ1-1 - TRBV19 TGTGCCAGTACCTTGACAGTGAACACTGAAGCTTTCTTT CASTLTVNTEAFF
- TRBJ2-3 TRBD2 TRBV5-4 TGTGCCAGCACCCCGACTAGCGGGAGGACCGGGGATACGCAGTATTTT CASTPTSGRTGDTQYF
- TRBJ2-2 TRBD1 TRBV7-3 TGTGCCAGCAGATCCTCCACAGGGGCCGGGGAGCTGTTTTTT CASRSSTGAGELFF
- TRBJ2-1 TRBD2 TRBV15 TGTGCCACCAGCAGAGAAGGACTAGCGGGAGTAAGTGAGCAGTTCTTC CATSREGLAGVSEQFF
- TRBJ1-3 TRBD1 TRBV6-5 TGTGCCAGCAGTTACTCGCGGACAGGGACTGGAAACACCATATATTTT CASSYSRTGTGNTIYF
- TRBJ2-1 - TRBV13 TGTGCCAGCAGCTCAGGCCTAGGGGCTCAAGATGAGCAGTTCTTC CASSSGLGAQDEQFF
- TRBJ2-7 TRBD1 TRBV6-5 TGTGCCAGCAGTTACTCGACGGGACAGCTCTACGAGCAGTACTTC CASSYSTGQLYEQYF
- TRBJ2-2 TRBD1 TRBV5-1 TGCGCCAGCAGGCCCGGACAGGGGCGGACCGGGGAGCTGTTTTTT CASRPGQGRTGELFF
- TRBJ2-7 - TRBV5-1 TGCGCCAGCAGCGAACAAACCGAAATCCCCACCTACGAGCAGTACTTC CASSEQTEIPTYEQYF
- TRBJ2-6 - TRBV19 TGTGCCAGTAGGCTTGACAGTCACAGCGACTCTGGGGCCAACGTCCTGACTTTC CASRLDSHSDSGANVLTF
- TRBJ1-1 - TRBV6-5 TGTGCCAGCAGCCCGCCGGGGGGGCCGAACACTGAAGCTTTCTTT CASSPPGGPNTEAFF
- TRBJ2-3 TRBD2 TRBV20-1 TGCAGTGCTAGCCCGCGCGGGAGTTCCCCTTTT CSASPRGSSPF
- TRBJ1-6 TRBD1 TRBV5-6 TGTGCCAGCAAATCTTTTGACAGGGGGACGCCCCTCCACTTT CASKSFDRGTPLHF
- TRBJ2-1 TRBD2 TRBV5-5 TGTGCCAGCAGCTTAGCGGGAGGAATTTACAATGAGCAGTTCTTC CASSLAGGIYNEQFF
- TRBJ1-2 TRBD1 TRBV2 TGTGCCAGCAGTCAGGGGGCCTATGGCTACACCTTC CASSQGAYGYTF
once TRBJ1-5 TRBD1 TRBV30 TGTGCCTGCACCTCGGGACAGGGCAATCAGCCCCAGCATTTT CACTSGQGNQPQHF
once TRBJ1-5 TRBD1 TRBV18 TGTGCCAGCTCACCAGGAACAGGGGGTGTTCAGCCCCAGCATTTT CASSPGTGGVQPQHF
- TRBJ2-3 TRBD2 TRBV7-3 TGTGCCAGCAGCCCCCCGGGAGGGGGCACAGATACGCAGTATTTT CASSPPGGGTDTQYF
- TRBJ2-3 TRBD2 TRBV27 TGTGCCAGCAGTTTTGGGATGGGGGGGAATGGGTATAGCACAGATACGCAGTATTTT CASSFGMGGNGYSTDTQYF
- TRBJ2-3 TRBD1 TRBV19 TGTGCCAGTAGTATAGAAAGGACAGGGAGCACAGATACGCAGTATTTT CASSIERTGSTDTQYF
- TRBJ2-3 - TRBV29-1 TGCAGCGTGGGGCCCCCCGGAGGGGGAGGGACAGATACGCAGTATTTT CSVGPPGGGGTDTQYF
- TRBJ2-5 TRBD2 TRBV7-3 TGTGCCAGCAGCTCATTAGCGGGAGCGGATGAGACCCAGTACTTC CASSSLAGADETQYF
- TRBJ2-1 TRBD2 TRBV29-1 TGCAGCGTCGAAAGCGGGAGTGCGGTTGAGCAGTTCTTC CSVESGSAVEQFF
- TRBJ2-2 TRBD1 TRBV5-1 TGCGCCAGCAGCGCTAACGGACAGGGGGCGACCGGGGAGCTGTTTTTT CASSANGQGATGELFF
once TRBJ2-2 TRBD1 TRBV30 TGTGCCCAGGGACAGGGGGCGAACACCGGGGAGCTGTTTTTT CAQGQGANTGELFF
- TRBJ1-1 - TRBV25-1 TGTGCCAGCACCCCCTACGGGAACACTGAAGCTTTCTTT CASTPYGNTEAFF